This T cell receptor beta chain came from a study of cytomegalovirus exposure and HLA in healthy donors. CDR1 is KGHSH, CDR2 LQKENI, per germline. V lost 5 bases and J 6 bases, leaving 17 bases between the germline ends. This CDR3 spans 15 amino acids. Amplification used 60 Vbeta primers and 13 Jbeta primers. Generated by immunoSEQ multiplex PCR, the TCRdb table keeps only in-frame clones and is missing some. The sample has around 67,000 clones; about 60% are singletons. The sequencing input was PBMCs. The source of this sequence is a woman aged 45-65 years in good health and CMV-seronegative. The genes are TRBV18 and TRBJ1-5; D might be TRBD1 (6 bases). As DNA, the CDR3 is TGTGCCAGCTCAGCGACAGGTAGTAAAAGTCAGCCCCAGCATTTT. Translated, it gives CASSATGSKSQPQHF. The full variable domain, completed using reference TRBV18 and TRBJ1-5, is NAGVMQNPRHLVRRRGQEARLRCSPMKGHSHVYWYRQLPEEGLKFMVYLQKENIIDESGMPKERFSAEFPKEGPSILRIQQVVRGDSAAYFCASSATGSKSQPQHFGDGTRLSIL.